The 27 T cell receptor beta chains given below trace back to one sample, sequenced in a study of blood T cell repertoires in COVID-19. The method was immunoSEQ multiplex PCR; TCRdb's version includes in-frame clones alone and lacks a portion of them. Among roughly 250,000 clones listed, roughly 86% were seen once. The specimen sequenced was PBMCs or T cells enriched from blood (not recorded which). The receptors were gathered from a woman aged 50 to 65 who had recovered from COVID-19.

The genes are TRBV2 and TRBJ2-5; TRBD2 aligns across 13 bases. Germline CDR1 reads SNHLY; CDR2 reads FYNNEI. This CDR3 has 16 residues. The trim removed 6 bases at V and 5 bases at J, leaving 9 bases unmatched. CDR3 protein: CASSSGLAGVLETQYF. In DNA, the CDR3 is TGTGCCAGCAGCTCAGGACTAGCGGGAGTCTTGGAGACCCAGTACTTC.

The chain uses TRBV10-3 and TRBJ1-1; no reliable D call. Germline V gene lookup returns CDR1 ENHRY and CDR2 SYGVKD. This CDR3 region has 16 residues. V lost 0 bases to trimming and J lost 3 bases, with 14 bases between them. This CDR3 is CAISESERGLYTEAFF. The CDR3 DNA sequence: TGTGCCATCAGTGAGTCGGAACGGGGTCTTTACACTGAAGCTTTCTTT.

This sequence joins TRBV5-8 and TRBJ2-7; 7 nucleotides line up with TRBD1. The CDR3 extends over 14 amino acids. V lost 5 bases to trimming and J lost 2 bases; unmatched junction nucleotides: 7. CDR1 is SGHTS, CDR2 YDEGEE, per germline. The CDR3 protein is CASRKQGSTYEQYF. In nucleotides, the CDR3 is TGTGCCAGCAGGAAACAGGGGAGCACCTACGAGCAGTACTTC.

Here the CDR3 reads CASSEGTSGIYEQYF. The CDR3 DNA reads as TGTGCCAGCAGTGAAGGGACTAGCGGCATCTACGAGCAGTACTTC. This sequence joins TRBV6-1 and TRBJ2-7; 10 bases fit TRBD2. The CDR3 is made up of 15 amino acids. The V segment lost 1 base and the J segment 3 bases; nucleotides outside the gene matches: 3. The V gene's germline CDR1 is MNHNS and CDR2 SASEGT.

The chain is built from TRBV27 and TRBJ2-5; tentative D call: TRBD1 (5 bases). V lost 0 bases, J lost 3 bases, and 11 bases lay in between. This CDR3 is built from 15 residues. Germline-derived CDR1 and CDR2 are MNHEY and SMNVEV (reference sequence). The CDR3 here is CASSLSWTTKETQYF. DNA of the CDR3: TGTGCCAGCAGTTTATCGTGGACAACCAAAGAGACCCAGTACTTC.

The V and J genes are TRBV29-1 and TRBJ1-6; tentative D call: TRBD1 (5 bases). This CDR3 comprises 13 residues. Trimming removed 7 bases at V and 9 bases at J, with 16 bases between. The V gene's germline CDR1 is SQVTM and CDR2 ANQGSEA. In DNA form, the CDR3 reads TGCAGCGGATCCCAGGGATCGGGTTCACCCCTCCACTTT. Amino acid sequence: CSGSQGSGSPLHF.

The rearrangement uses TRBV18 and TRBJ1-1, with a tentative D call TRBD1 (5 bases). V lost 2 bases, J lost 6 bases, and 7 bases lay in between. The CDR3 is 12 residues long. Germline values: CDR1 KGHSH, CDR2 LQKENI. In nucleotides, the CDR3 is TGTGCCAGCTCACCAGGGGCGTCTGAAGCTTTCTTT. Translation gives CASSPGASEAFF.

The chain couples TRBV18 to TRBJ2-3; possibly TRBD1 for D (5 bases). V was cut by 6 bases and J by 4 bases, with 11 bases left in between. This CDR3 spans 13 amino acids. Germline loops: CDR1 KGHSH, CDR2 LQKENI. The CDR3 nucleotides read TGTGCCAGCTCTCCTCAGGGTTCAGATACGCAGTATTTT. It specifies CASSPQGSDTQYF.

V usage is TRBV4-2 and J usage is TRBJ1-4; D is perhaps TRBD1 (6 bases). The CDR3 has 16 residues. The V gene lost 0 bases and the J gene lost 5 bases, with 13 bases spanning the gap. Germline assignment: CDR1 LGHNA and CDR2 YNFKEQ. The CDR3 here is CASSQDHREWNEKLFF. The CDR3 DNA is TGTGCCAGCAGCCAAGATCACAGGGAGTGGAATGAAAAACTGTTTTTT.

The J gene is TRBJ1-4, the V gene TRBV4-1, with D hard to call. CDR1 and CDR2 (germline): MGHRA, YSYEKL. V gave up 4 bases and J gave up 6 bases, with 12 bases separating them. The CDR3 totals 14 residues. The CDR3 protein is CASSPEGTDEKLFF. In DNA form, the CDR3 reads TGCGCCAGCAGCCCCGAGGGTACCGATGAAAAACTGTTTTTT.

The J gene is TRBJ2-1, the V gene TRBV19; D remains unclear. Trimming took off 4 bases at V and 6 bases at J, with 16 bases between the two ends. The germline CDR1 and CDR2 sequences are LNHDA and SQIVND (reference sequence). This CDR3 has 15 amino acids. CDR3 in DNA: TGTGCCAGTAGTACTCAAATACCTGAGTTCAATGAGCAGTTCTTC. Its protein product is CASSTQIPEFNEQFF. Together with reference TRBV19 and TRBJ2-1, the CDR3 gives the full variable domain: DGGITQSPKYLFRKEGQNVTLSCEQNLNHDAMYWYRQDPGQGLRLIYYSQIVNDFQKGDIAEGYSVSREKKESFPLTVTSAQKNPTAFYLCASSTQIPEFNEQFFGPGTRLTVL.

The chain couples TRBV24-1 to TRBJ1-2; 11 nucleotides line up with TRBD1. The germline gives CDR1 KGHDR, CDR2 SFDVKD. The length of the CDR3 is 14 residues. Germline trimming cut 9 bases from V and 8 bases from J; bases unmatched to any gene: 10. CDR3 coding DNA: TGTGCCACCGCCGGACAGGGGGCGTTGGGCGGCTACACCTTC. Amino acids: CATAGQGALGGYTF.

Concerning this clone itself: Other nucleotide sequences from this sample produce the same CDR3. The V gene is TRBV2, the J gene TRBJ2-3; D is ambiguous. V lost 7 bases, J lost 2 bases, and 4 bases lay in between. Germline-derived CDR1 and CDR2 are SNHLY and FYNNEI. The CDR3 runs 11 residues. In DNA form, the CDR3 reads TGTGCCAGCACGTACACAGATACGCAGTATTTT. As protein: CASTYTDTQYF.

V and J are TRBV10-1 and TRBJ1-1; D remains unclear. V dropped 0 bases and J dropped 6 bases, with 8 bases sitting between them. The germline gives CDR1 WNHNN, CDR2 SYGVQD (reference sequence). The CDR3 spans 13 residues. CDR3 protein: CASSESNRPEAFF. CDR3 nucleotides: TGCGCCAGCAGTGAGTCGAACAGACCTGAAGCTTTCTTT.

The rearrangement uses TRBV3-1 (or the pseudogene TRBV3-2) and TRBJ2-2; 10 positions agree with TRBD2. Germline values: CDR1 LGHDT, CDR2 YNNKEL (reference sequence). V lost 3 bases, J lost 8 bases, and 9 bases stayed unmatched. This CDR3 has 16 residues. CDR3 sequence: CASSHWLAGVGGELFF. In nucleotides, the CDR3 is TGTGCCAGCAGCCATTGGCTAGCGGGAGTAGGTGGGGAGCTGTTTTTT.

The gene calls are TRBV28 and TRBJ2-7, with no clear D. Per the germline V gene, CDR1 is MDHEN and CDR2 is SYDVKM. The CDR3 spans 14 residues. V lost 6 bases and J lost 0, with 12 bases in between. Here the CDR3 reads CASSRVISSYEQYF. CDR3 in DNA: TGTGCCAGCAGCCGGGTCATATCCTCCTACGAGCAGTACTTC.

CDR3 loop: CASSLGPYRGDTDTQYF. CDR3 in DNA: TGCGCCAGCAGCTTGGGCCCTTACAGGGGTGACACAGATACGCAGTATTTT. The chain carries TRBV5-1 and TRBJ2-3; 7 bases match TRBD1. Germline CDR1 reads SGHRS; CDR2 reads YFSETQ. CDR3 size: 17 residues. The J segment lost 2 bases and the V segment lost 0 bases, leaving 9 bases of the junction unmatched.

V gene TRBV10-3 combines with J gene TRBJ1-2; 10 bases match TRBD1. The CDR3 has 16 residues. The V gene's germline CDR1 is ENHRY and CDR2 SYGVKD. Unmatched junction bases numbered 7, after V lost 2 bases and J lost 4 bases. CDR3 sequence: CAISEGQGVVSYGYTF. DNA of the CDR3: TGTGCCATCAGTGAGGGACAGGGGGTGGTGAGCTATGGCTACACCTTC.

This clone has a single count. V is TRBV30 and J is TRBJ2-1, with TRBD2 matching over 10 bases. V was pared by 0 bases and J by 6 bases, with 8 bases of the junction left unmatched. Germline lookup yields CDR1 GTSNPN and CDR2 SVGIG (reference sequence). The CDR3 runs to 16 residues. CDR3 DNA sequence: TGTGCCTGGAGTGTACCAACTAGCGGGACCCTCAATGAGCAGTTCTTC. Translation: CAWSVPTSGTLNEQFF. Supplemented by reference TRBV30 and TRBJ2-1, the full variable domain reads SQTIHQWPATLVQPVGSPLSLECTVEGTSNPNLYWYRQAAGRGLQLLFYSVGIGQISSEVPQNLSASRPQDRQFILSSKKLLLSDSGFYLCAWSVPTSGTLNEQFFGPGTRLTVL.

The rearrangement links TRBV30 to TRBJ1-1; no clear D gene. V dropped 3 bases and J dropped 10 bases, with 12 bases sitting between them. The germline V gene encodes CDR1 GTSNPN and CDR2 SVGIG (reference sequence). The CDR3 covers 11 residues. CDR3 sequence reads: CAWSGGSVAFF. DNA of the CDR3: TGTGCCTGGAGCGGAGGGTCGGTAGCTTTCTTT.

V and J are TRBV25-1 and TRBJ2-3; TRBD2 agrees at 9 bases. Trimming removed 2 bases from V and 0 bases from J; junction bases left unmatched: 9. CDR3 size: 18 residues. Germline V gives CDR1 MGHDK, CDR2 SYGVNS. CDR3 sequence reads: CASSERVAGEISTDTQYF. The CDR3 DNA reads TGTGCCAGCAGTGAACGGGTAGCGGGAGAAATTAGCACAGATACGCAGTATTTT.

This clone has more than one count but fewer than ten. The genes are TRBV2 and TRBJ2-7; 8 nucleotides line up with TRBD1. Germline CDR1 and CDR2: SNHLY and FYNNEI. V gave up 6 bases and J gave up 3 bases; unmatched junction bases: 4. This CDR3 region has 13 residues. This CDR3 reads CASRRQGSYEQYF. CDR3 in DNA: TGTGCCAGCAGACGACAGGGGAGCTACGAGCAGTACTTC.

The rearrangement uses TRBV19 and TRBJ2-1, with 10 bases identical to TRBD1. CDR3 length: 16 residues. The germline CDR1 and CDR2 sequences are LNHDA and SQIVND (reference sequence). J gave up 3 bases and V 7 bases, and 9 bases lay outside the gene matches. As DNA, the CDR3 is TGTGCCAGTAACCCATGGGGACAGGGGTTCTACAATGAGCAGTTCTTC. Protein: CASNPWGQGFYNEQFF. Complete variable domain (other parts from reference TRBV19 and TRBJ2-1): DGGITQSPKYLFRKEGQNVTLSCEQNLNHDAMYWYRQDPGQGLRLIYYSQIVNDFQKGDIAEGYSVSREKKESFPLTVTSAQKNPTAFYLCASNPWGQGFYNEQFFGPGTRLTVL.

This rearrangement joins TRBV15 to TRBJ2-4; 8 positions match TRBD1. The CDR3 has 17 residues. CDR1 is LNHNV, CDR2 YYDKDF, per germline (reference sequence). The junction had 9 bases not matched to a gene; V was cut back by 5 bases and J by 0 bases. The CDR3 DNA follows: TGTGCCACCAGCCTAACAGGGGGAATGGCAGCCAAAAACATTCAGTACTTC. It translates to CATSLTGGMAAKNIQYF.

The chain combines TRBV3-1 (or the pseudogene TRBV3-2) with TRBJ1-2; D uncertain. Per the germline V gene, CDR1 is LGHDT and CDR2 is YNNKEL (reference sequence). The CDR3 contains 13 residues. Trimming cost V 1 base and J 0 bases, with 3 bases left between them. DNA of the CDR3: TGTGCCAGCAGCCAAGGAGCTAACTATGGCTACACCTTC. Protein: CASSQGANYGYTF.

This sequence joins TRBV19 and TRBJ1-6; 8 bases align to TRBD1. This CDR3 is built from 14 residues. The germline gives CDR1 LNHDA, CDR2 SQIVND (reference sequence). Losses at the gene ends were 5 bases for V and 6 bases for J; bases not matched to a gene: 3. CDR3 sequence reads: CASSLTGANSPLHF. The CDR3 bases are TGTGCCAGTAGTTTGACAGGGGCTAATTCACCCCTCCACTTT.

The J gene is TRBJ2-1, the V gene TRBV7-2; no reliable D call. Trimming pared 1 base from V and 2 bases from J, leaving 9 bases between. Germline V CDR1 and CDR2: SGHTA, FQGNSA. This CDR3 spans 15 amino acids. CDR3 sequence (DNA): TGTGCCAGCAGCTTAGGGCTTATCGCCTACAATGAGCAGTTCTTC. Its translation: CASSLGLIAYNEQFF.